This note documents a single T cell receptor (beta chain) sequence. The assay was immunoSEQ multiplex PCR, and TCRdb's table has in-frame clones only and misses some. This sample has around 120,000 clones; 88% occur once, and the top ten carry around 2.5%. The data were taken from a study of control samples from healthy donors and cancer patients. Germline CDR1 and CDR2: MNHEY and SVGAGI. V lost 4 bases and J lost 7, with 20 bases in between. There are 16 residues in the CDR3. The source of this sequence is a woman in her sixties or seventies in good health. Sequenced: blood. V usage is TRBV6-5 and J usage is TRBJ2-1, with D hard to call. Here the CDR3 reads CASSSSRLDRRNEQFF. Written as DNA, the CDR3 is TGTGCCAGCAGTTCCTCTCGACTGGACCGGAGAAATGAGCAGTTCTTC.